These 29 T cell receptor beta chains came from one sample sequenced in a study of cytomegalovirus exposure and HLA in healthy donors. A multiplex PCR was run with 60 Vbeta primers and 13 Jbeta primers. TCRdb keeps only in-frame clones here, not all; method: immunoSEQ multiplex PCR. The table includes about 84,000 clones, roughly 73% detected once. Sequencing used PBMCs. The receptors originated from a male donor in good health and CMV-seropositive.

The chain is built from TRBV6-5 and TRBJ2-7; 9 positions agree with TRBD2. Trimming took 6 bases from V and 2 from J; bases not matched to a gene: 8. The CDR3 covers 15 residues. Germline-derived CDR1 and CDR2 are MNHEY and SVGAGI. DNA of the CDR3: TGTGCCAGCAGGGGGATTAGCGGGGGAACCTACGAGCAGTACTTC. Translating gives CASRGISGGTYEQYF.

The chain couples TRBV4-1 to TRBJ2-1; 9 positions agree with TRBD2. CDR3 length equals 18 residues. Unmatched junction bases numbered 17, after V lost 4 bases and J lost 7 bases. The germline CDR1 and CDR2 sequences are MGHRA and YSYEKL. The CDR3 nucleotides read TGCGCCAGCAGCCCTCCACCGGGACTAGCTTTCCCTATAAATGAGCAGTTCTTC. Amino acid sequence: CASSPPPGLAFPINEQFF.

V gene TRBV18 combines with J gene TRBJ2-1; 9 positions match TRBD1. CDR3 length: 15 amino acids. Losses at the gene ends were 0 bases for V and 3 bases for J; bases not matched to a gene: 0. Germline CDR1 and CDR2: KGHSH and LQKENI. Written as DNA, the CDR3 is TGTGCCAGCTCACCACCGGGACAGGGCTACAATGAGCAGTTCTTC. Translating it yields CASSPPGQGYNEQFF.

V and J are TRBV7-2 and TRBJ2-5, with 9 nucleotides matching TRBD2. J lost 4 bases, V lost 3 bases, and 9 bases had no gene match. CDR3 length: 16 amino acids. CDR1 and CDR2 (germline): SGHTA, FQGNSA. For the CDR3, the DNA is TGTGCCAGCAGCTTGGTAGCTGGAGCGGGGGGAGAGACCCAGTACTTC. It yields the protein CASSLVAGAGGETQYF.

V usage is TRBV28 and J usage is TRBJ1-2; D remains unclear. Between the trimmed V and J ends, which lost 11 bases and 4 bases, there was a span of 14 bases. Germline CDR1 is MDHEN and CDR2 is SYDVKM. The CDR3 consists of 12 residues. CDR3 loop: CAVARETYGYTF. CDR3 nucleotides: TGTGCCGTTGCACGGGAGACCTATGGCTACACCTTC.

A single count supports this clone. This rearrangement joins TRBV6-6 to TRBJ1-5; 12 bases map to TRBD1. The V segment lost 5 bases and the J segment 4 bases; nucleotides outside the gene matches: 3. The germline V gene encodes CDR1 MNHNY and CDR2 SVGAGI (reference sequence). This CDR3 has 15 residues. CDR3 nucleotide sequence: TGTGCCAGCAGTGGGGGACAGGGGGCTAATCAGCCCCAGCATTTT. This encodes CASSGGQGANQPQHF.

This chain's CDR3 is CASSPYRYPREQYF. CDR3 DNA sequence: TGTGCCAGCAGTCCTTACAGGTACCCCCGCGAGCAGTACTTC. V and J are TRBV27 and TRBJ2-7; the D gene is possibly TRBD1 (5 bases). There are 14 residues in the CDR3. Germline CDR1 reads MNHEY; CDR2 reads SMNVEV (reference sequence). Trimming stripped 5 bases from V and 6 bases from J, with 17 bases between.

The chain has TRBV27 and TRBJ2-7; 12 bases agree with TRBD1. J was trimmed by 2 bases and V by 2 bases; bases with no gene match: 4. The CDR3 extends over 16 amino acids. Germline V gene lookup returns CDR1 MNHEY and CDR2 SMNVEV (reference sequence). CDR3 nucleotide sequence: TGTGCCAGCAGTTTAAGGGGACAGGGGGCTACCTACGAGCAGTACTTC. Translation: CASSLRGQGATYEQYF.

The rearrangement joins TRBV6-6 to TRBJ2-2; D is ambiguous. CDR1 is MNHNY, CDR2 SVGAGI, per germline (reference sequence). The CDR3 runs to 14 residues. The V end was cut by 2 bases, the J end by 2 bases, with 6 bases between. DNA of the CDR3: TGTGCCAGCAGTTACGTCAGAAACACCGGGGAGCTGTTTTTT. Translated: CASSYVRNTGELFF.

The V gene is TRBV5-3, the J gene TRBJ2-1, with 8 bases identical to TRBD2. TRBV5-3 is an open reading frame, and its role is uncertain. Trimming removed 4 bases from V and 8 bases from J; junction bases left unmatched: 14. The CDR3 has 16 residues. DNA of the CDR3: TGTGCCAGAAGCACCTGTGTCAGGACTAGCAGCTATGAGCAGTTCTTC. Protein: CARSTCVRTSSYEQFF.

The sample holds one count of this clone. The chain has TRBV28 and TRBJ2-1; perhaps TRBD1 as D (6 bases). The V end lost 6 bases, the J end lost 8 bases, and 23 bases lay between the germline ends. Germline assignment: CDR1 MDHEN and CDR2 SYDVKM. The CDR3 has 16 amino acids. CDR3 sequence (DNA): TGTGCCAGCAGCTATAACAGGGCTCCCACCCCCGATGAGCAGTTCTTC. This encodes CASSYNRAPTPDEQFF. The full variable domain, its missing parts supplied by reference TRBV28 and TRBJ2-1, is DVKVTQSSRYLVKRTGEKVFLECVQDMDHENMFWYRQDPGLGLRLIYFSYDVKMKEKGDIPEGYSVSREKKERFSLILESASTNQTSMYLCASSYNRAPTPDEQFFGPGTRLTVL.

The rearrangement joins TRBV28 to TRBJ2-2; TRBD1 might be the D (5 bases). The germline V and J ends were trimmed by 3 bases and 3 bases, with 11 bases remaining between them. CDR3 size: 15 residues. CDR1 and CDR2 (germline): MDHEN, SYDVKM. CDR3 in amino acids: CASSFGQGDTGELFF. CDR3 sequence (DNA): TGTGCCAGCAGTTTCGGGCAGGGCGACACCGGGGAGCTGTTTTTT. Together with reference TRBV28 and TRBJ2-2, the CDR3 gives the full variable domain: DVKVTQSSRYLVKRTGEKVFLECVQDMDHENMFWYRQDPGLGLRLIYFSYDVKMKEKGDIPEGYSVSREKKERFSLILESASTNQTSMYLCASSFGQGDTGELFFGEGSRLTVL.

This sequence joins TRBV27 and TRBJ2-1, with 11 bases aligning to TRBD2. CDR1 and CDR2 (germline): MNHEY, SMNVEV (reference sequence). This CDR3 has 15 amino acids. Unmatched junction bases numbered 7, after V lost 5 bases and J lost 7 bases. This CDR3 is CASSTLAGARNEQFF. The CDR3 region has the DNA TGTGCCAGCAGTACACTAGCGGGAGCTAGAAATGAGCAGTTCTTC.

The CDR3 protein is CASSQVRTDNYGYTF. In DNA form, the CDR3 reads TGCGCCAGCAGCCAAGTACGGACAGATAACTATGGCTACACCTTC. The chain uses TRBV4-1 and TRBJ1-2; perhaps TRBD1 as D (6 bases). Trimming removed 1 base from V and 1 base from J, with 10 bases in between. The CDR3 contains 15 residues. Germline CDR1 and CDR2: MGHRA and YSYEKL.

The chain uses TRBV5-1 and TRBJ1-2; weak D call: TRBD1 (6 bases). Germline values: CDR1 SGHRS, CDR2 YFSETQ. The V end was cut by 4 bases, the J end by 4 bases, with 14 bases between. The length of the CDR3 is 14 residues. This chain's CDR3 is CASSMVQGGYGYTF. CDR3 DNA sequence: TGCGCCAGCAGCATGGTACAGGGTGGCTATGGCTACACCTTC.

The chain employs TRBV2 and TRBJ2-4; a weak D match, TRBD2 (7 bases). Between the trimmed V and J ends, which lost 6 bases and 9 bases, there was a span of 21 bases. The CDR3 sequence is 15 residues long. The germline V gene encodes CDR1 SNHLY and CDR2 FYNNEI. DNA for the CDR3: TGTGCCAGCAGCCCTAAGGACAGCGGGAATAGCATTCAGTACTTC. It translates to CASSPKDSGNSIQYF. The whole variable domain, remainder taken from reference TRBV2 and TRBJ2-4, is EPEVTQTPSHQVTQMGQEVILRCVPISNHLYFYWYRQILGQKVEFLVSFYNNEISEKSEIFDDQFSVERPDGSNFTLKIRSTKLEDSAMYFCASSPKDSGNSIQYFGAGTRLSVL.

The rearrangement uses TRBV2 and TRBJ2-7; D may be TRBD1 (6 bases). Trimming left V 3 bases short and J 4 bases short, with 7 bases between. CDR1 is SNHLY and CDR2 is FYNNEI in the germline V gene. The CDR3 has 12 amino acids. CDR3 DNA: TGTGCCAGCAGTGAGGACAGATACGAGCAGTACTTC. Translation: CASSEDRYEQYF. Full variable domain (rest looked up from reference TRBV2 and TRBJ2-7): EPEVTQTPSHQVTQMGQEVILRCVPISNHLYFYWYRQILGQKVEFLVSFYNNEISEKSEIFDDQFSVERPDGSNFTLKIRSTKLEDSAMYFCASSEDRYEQYFGPGTRLTVT.

V gene TRBV28 combines with J gene TRBJ2-7; 8 bases match TRBD1. J gave up 3 bases and V 1 base, and 5 bases lay outside the gene matches. The CDR3 spans 15 residues. The germline V gene has CDR1 MDHEN and CDR2 SYDVKM. CDR3 sequence reads: CASSLYGQGLYEQYF. CDR3 DNA: TGTGCCAGCAGTTTATACGGACAGGGCCTCTACGAGCAGTACTTC.

The J gene is TRBJ2-7, the V gene TRBV9; D ambiguous. CDR3 size: 14 residues. V dropped 3 bases and J dropped 2 bases, with 12 bases sitting between them. CDR1 is SGDLS and CDR2 is YYNGEE in the germline V gene. CDR3 nucleotide sequence: TGTGCCAGCAGCGCTACGCCGTCCCCCTACGAGCAGTACTTC. This sequence encodes CASSATPSPYEQYF.

This chain links TRBV5-1 with TRBJ1-1, with D hard to call. Germline V gene data show CDR1 as SGHRS and CDR2 as YFSETQ. This CDR3 comprises 15 residues. Trimming removed 0 bases from V and 0 bases from J, with 9 bases in between. CDR3 in DNA: TGCGCCAGCAGCTTGGCCCCAGGCATGAACACTGAAGCTTTCTTT. Residues: CASSLAPGMNTEAFF.

The rearrangement joins TRBV7-9 to TRBJ2-1, with TRBD2 matching 12 bases. V shed 6 bases, J shed 6 bases, and the junction held 3 bases outside the gene matches. Germline values: CDR1 SEHNR, CDR2 FQNEAQ (reference sequence). The CDR3 length is 14 residues. Here the CDR3 DNA reads TGTGCCAGCAGGCGGACTAGCGGGATCAATGAGCAGTTCTTC. It yields the protein CASRRTSGINEQFF. Full variable domain (missing parts from reference TRBV7-9 and TRBJ2-1): DTGVSQNPRHKITKRGQNVTFRCDPISEHNRLYWYRQTLGQGPEFLTYFQNEAQLEKSRLLSDRFSAERPKGSFSTLEIQRTEQGDSAMYLCASRRTSGINEQFFGPGTRLTVL.

The CDR3 sequence is CASSLAGTGDYEQYF. The DNA of the CDR3 is TGTGCCAGCAGCTTAGCAGGGACAGGGGACTACGAGCAGTACTTC. This chain uses TRBV7-9 with TRBJ2-7; 10 nucleotides align to TRBD1. With 0 bases clipped from V and 3 bases from J, the junction kept 2 bases outside the gene matches. Germline lookup yields CDR1 SEHNR and CDR2 FQNEAQ (reference sequence). The CDR3 totals 15 residues.

This chain joins TRBV6-1 and TRBJ2-3, with TRBD2 identical over 14 bases. The V and J ends lost 8 bases and 6 bases, in that order; junction bases with no gene match: 4. The CDR3 loop spans 14 amino acids. Per the germline V gene, CDR1 is MNHNS and CDR2 is SASEGT. CDR3 sequence: CASGTSGSLDTQYF. DNA for the CDR3: TGTGCCAGCGGGACTAGCGGGAGTTTGGATACGCAGTATTTT.

This chain's CDR3 is CAIGLAGYNEQFF. CDR3 sequence (DNA): TGTGCCATAGGCCTGGCGGGTTACAATGAGCAGTTCTTC. The chain recombines TRBV7-9 with TRBJ2-1; D might be TRBD2 (5 bases). V dropped 10 bases and J dropped 4 bases, with 14 bases sitting between them. The CDR3 sequence is 13 residues long. CDR1 and CDR2 from the germline V gene are SEHNR and FQNEAQ (reference sequence).

CDR3 in amino acids: CASSQDRNTEAFF. Here the CDR3 DNA reads TGTGCCAGCTCACAAGACAGGAACACTGAAGCTTTCTTT. The gene calls are TRBV18 and TRBJ1-1, with D tentatively TRBD1 (5 bases). The CDR3 length is 13 residues. V lost 4 bases and J 1 base, leaving 7 bases between the germline ends. Per germline, CDR1 KGHSH and CDR2 LQKENI.

This CDR3 is CASSMTGVNTIYF. The CDR3 nucleotides read TGCGCCAGCAGCATGACAGGGGTGAACACCATATATTTT. The chain is built from TRBV5-1 and TRBJ1-3, with 8 bases matching TRBD1. Germline V gives CDR1 SGHRS, CDR2 YFSETQ. The CDR3 is made up of 13 amino acids. V was clipped by 4 bases and J by 7 bases; unmatched bases: 4.

This chain joins TRBV13 and TRBJ1-1; possible D gene TRBD1, 6 bases. Trimming removed 5 bases at V and 1 base at J, with 14 bases between. Per germline, CDR1 PRHDT and CDR2 FYEKMQ (reference sequence). The length of the CDR3 is 15 residues. The CDR3 is CASSVSGQQNTEAFF. The CDR3 bases are TGTGCCAGCAGCGTAAGCGGACAGCAGAACACTGAAGCTTTCTTT.

The sample holds one count of this clone. The chain has TRBV6-1 and TRBJ1-5; D remains unclear. Per germline, CDR1 MNHNS and CDR2 SASEGT. The CDR3 covers 15 residues. The V gene lost 4 bases and the J gene lost 4 bases, with 14 bases spanning the gap. In DNA, the CDR3 is TGTGCCAGCAGTGTGGAGGGAGGGAAAAATCAGCCCCAGCATTTT. This codes for CASSVEGGKNQPQHF.

This clone was observed a single time. J is TRBJ1-5 and V is TRBV27; D ambiguous. Deletions cut 8 bases from V and 0 bases from J, with 11 bases between. Germline V gene data show CDR1 as MNHEY and CDR2 as SMNVEV (reference sequence). CDR3 length: 14 residues. The CDR3, as DNA: TGTGCCAGCTCGTCGGAGAATAGCAATCAGCCCCAGCATTTT. Translation gives CASSSENSNQPQHF.